This T cell receptor beta chain was profiled in a study of cytomegalovirus exposure and HLA in healthy donors. 13 Jbeta primers and 60 Vbeta primers were used for the PCR. TCRdb's copy holds only in-frame clones and misses some; the assay was immunoSEQ multiplex PCR. The top ten hold roughly 13% of the sample, which has about 170,000 clones, around 80% seen once. This CDR3 comprises 12 residues. V shed 4 bases, J shed 5 bases, and the junction held 3 bases outside the gene matches. The germline V gene has CDR1 SGHRS and CDR2 YFSETQ. The receptor comes from a woman in her forties or fifties in good health and CMV-seropositive. Sequenced: PBMCs. This chain uses TRBV5-1 with TRBJ2-7, with 7 bases lining up with TRBD1. The CDR3 nucleotides are TGCGCCAGCAGCACACAGGGGAACGAGCAGTACTTC. Residues: CASSTQGNEQYF.